This TCR beta chain was profiled in a study of control samples from healthy donors and cancer patients (dated by TCRdb to 2018 to 2021). The library was built by means of the immunoSEQ multiplex PCR assay. TCRdb re-hosts the immuneACCESS table, in-frame sequences only. Its copies lack some clones; in the studies checked, an unresolved V gene accounts for under half of them, and the cause for the rest is not known. The sample contains over 150,000 clones, 75% to 95% of them found a single time. Of the sample, roughly 2% is held by the ten largest clones. Turning to this clone: This clone's antigen is unknown. Within one base of it there is no much larger clone, and no base qualities were kept.

Sequenced material: blood. The clonotype comes from a woman aged 40-49 years in good health.

The CDR3 loop reads CASSREGDSPLHF. The DNA is as follows: TGTGCCAGCAGCCGTGAAGGGGATTCACCCCTCCACTTT. This sequence uses TRBV12-3 or TRBV12-4 and TRBJ1-6; TRBD1 is a weak D gene call, 5 bases matching. Reading from cysteine to phenylalanine, the CDR3 counts 13 amino acids. The CDR3 DNA has 39 bases and is translated from base 1. Cut back by 6 bases and 8 bases, the V and J ends lie 11 bases apart.